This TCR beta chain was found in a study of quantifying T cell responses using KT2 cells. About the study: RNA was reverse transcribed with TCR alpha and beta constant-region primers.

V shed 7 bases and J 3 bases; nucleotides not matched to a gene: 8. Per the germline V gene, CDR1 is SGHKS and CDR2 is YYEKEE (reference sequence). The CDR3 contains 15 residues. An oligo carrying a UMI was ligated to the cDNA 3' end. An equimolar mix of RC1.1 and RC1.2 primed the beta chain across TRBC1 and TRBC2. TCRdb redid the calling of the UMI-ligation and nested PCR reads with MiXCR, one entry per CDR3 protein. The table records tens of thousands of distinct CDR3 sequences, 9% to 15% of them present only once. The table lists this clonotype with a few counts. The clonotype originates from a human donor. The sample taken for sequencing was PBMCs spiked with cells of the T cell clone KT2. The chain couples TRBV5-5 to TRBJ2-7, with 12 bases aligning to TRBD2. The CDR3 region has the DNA TGTGCCAGCGACAGGAAGACTAGCGGGAGCTACGAGCAGTACTTC. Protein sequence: CASDRKTSGSYEQYF.